A single sample gave rise to the 16 T cell receptor beta chains below, sequenced in a study of beta chain features in type 1 diabetes. Study-wide points: Across all four CD4+ subsets, people with type 1 diabetes showed modestly shorter TCRB CDR3s.

These receptors are not linked to any known antigen. Reverse transcription of all isolated RNA meant that expressed TCRB transcripts were sequenced. Using immunoSEQ multiplex PCR, the repertoire was profiled, and TCRdb retains in-frame clones only, with some absent. The sample has around 140,000 clones, 7% to 10% seen once. Sequences were obtained from central memory CD4+ T cells from blood. These receptors all come from a man younger than 40 with type 1 diabetes.

The CDR3 DNA reads as TGCGCCAGCAGCCGCGGGACTAGCGGGGGACTGCGCACAGATACGCAGTATTTT. Its protein product is CASSRGTSGGLRTDTQYF. This rearrangement joins TRBV4-1 to TRBJ2-3, with 14 bases fitting TRBD2. The CDR3 consists of 18 residues. J was trimmed by 1 base and V by 4 bases; bases with no gene match: 7. Germline CDR1 reads MGHRA; CDR2 reads YSYEKL.

The chain is built from TRBV5-1 and TRBJ1-2, with 8 bases lining up with TRBD1. Germline trimming cut 5 bases from V and 8 bases from J; bases unmatched to any gene: 14. Looked up from germline, CDR1 is SGHRS and CDR2 is YFSETQ. The CDR3 has 15 amino acids. The chain's CDR3 is CASSFGQGIQGGYTF. The CDR3 nucleotides read TGCGCCAGCAGTTTCGGACAGGGAATACAAGGAGGCTACACCTTC.

V is TRBV19 and J is TRBJ1-2; 10 bases align to TRBD1. The CDR3 runs 13 residues. Germline V lookup: CDR1 LNHDA, CDR2 SQIVND (reference sequence). Trimming removed 5 bases from V and 8 bases from J; junction bases left unmatched: 5. CDR3 in amino acids: CASSPLTGGGYTF. CDR3 nucleotides: TGTGCCAGTAGTCCCTTGACAGGGGGCGGCTACACCTTC.

The chain couples TRBV7-2 to TRBJ1-5, with D possibly matching TRBD1 (5 bases). The CDR3 length is 15 residues. Deletions cut 2 bases from V and 7 bases from J, with 15 bases between. The V gene's germline CDR1 is SGHTA and CDR2 FQGNSA. DNA for the CDR3: TGTGCCAGCAGCTTACGGAGGGGTTCGGGGCAGCCCCAGCATTTT. Its protein product is CASSLRRGSGQPQHF.

This clone appeared a few times. The rearrangement uses TRBV2 and TRBJ2-5; TRBD1 might be the D (5 bases). CDR3 length: 15 amino acids. Germline CDR1 is SNHLY and CDR2 is FYNNEI. Trimming took 6 bases from V and 4 from J, leaving 18 bases between them. The CDR3 DNA sequence: TGTGCCAGCAGGGGCCAGGGTCTCGCTAGAGAGACCCAGTACTTC. This codes for CASRGQGLARETQYF.

This clone was counted between two and nine times. The rearrangement uses TRBV6-6 and TRBJ1-6; TRBD1 matches at 8 bases. Germline trimming cut 6 bases from V and 10 bases from J; bases unmatched to any gene: 8. The germline V gene encodes CDR1 MNHNY and CDR2 SVGAGI (reference sequence). The CDR3 is made up of 14 amino acids. The DNA for the CDR3 is TGTGCCAGCAGCTCGGGACAGGACCCATCACCCCTCCACTTT. As protein: CASSSGQDPSPLHF.

For the CDR3, the DNA is TGTGCCAGCAGTCCCTGGGGGACAGGGACTTACGAGCAGTACTTC. It translates to CASSPWGTGTYEQYF. The chain uses TRBV28 and TRBJ2-7; 9 bases map to TRBD1. CDR1 and CDR2 from the germline V gene are MDHEN and SYDVKM. There are 15 residues in the CDR3. The V gene end was trimmed by 5 bases and the J gene end by 4 bases; junction bases not matched to a gene: 9.

A few counts support this clone. This rearrangement joins TRBV18 to TRBJ1-5; a possible D gene is TRBD1 (5 bases). The germline V and J ends were trimmed by 3 bases and 2 bases, with 5 bases remaining between them. The CDR3 is 13 amino acids. CDR1 KGHSH and CDR2 LQKENI come from the germline V gene. For the CDR3, the DNA is TGTGCCAGCTCACCGGGGCGCAATCAGCCCCAGCATTTT. The encoded protein is CASSPGRNQPQHF.

This chain connects TRBV30 to TRBJ1-6; maybe TRBD1 (5 bases). V lost 0 bases to trimming and J lost 8 bases, with 8 bases between them. CDR3 size: 13 residues. Looked up from germline, CDR1 is GTSNPN and CDR2 is SVGIG (reference sequence). CDR3 in amino acids: CAWSVQDHSPLHF. The DNA for the CDR3 is TGTGCCTGGAGTGTACAGGACCATTCACCCCTCCACTTT.

This clone was counted only a few times. The chain uses TRBV11-2 and TRBJ1-1, with D unresolved. V was shortened by 1 base and J by 5 bases, with 8 bases between the two germline ends. Germline CDR1 reads SGHAT; CDR2 reads FQNNGV. The CDR3 spans 13 residues. The CDR3 sequence is CASSLVRETEAFF. The CDR3 DNA reads as TGTGCCAGCAGCTTAGTTCGGGAGACTGAAGCTTTCTTT. Complete variable domain (other parts from reference TRBV11-2 and TRBJ1-1): EAGVAQSPRYKIIEKRQSVAFWCNPISGHATLYWYQQILGQGPKLLIQFQNNGVVDDSQLPKDRFSAERLKGVDSTLKIQPAKLEDSAVYLCASSLVRETEAFFGQGTRLTVV.

This clone was seen a few times. The V call is TRBV16, the J call TRBJ2-1; 12 bases fit TRBD1. CDR3 length: 16 amino acids. Germline CDR1 KGHSY, CDR2 FQNENV. V dropped 4 bases and J dropped 2; count of bases not matched to a gene: 3. CDR3 sequence (DNA): TGTGCCAGCAGCCCCGGGACAGGGGGCGCCTACAATGAGCAGTTCTTC. This sequence encodes CASSPGTGGAYNEQFF.

The rearrangement links TRBV7-9 to TRBJ2-5, with 7 bases identical to TRBD2. This CDR3 spans 14 amino acids. Germline V lookup: CDR1 SEHNR, CDR2 FQNEAQ (reference sequence). V was clipped by 3 bases and J by 0 bases; unmatched bases: 1. CDR3: CASSFGGYQETQYF. The DNA of the CDR3 is TGTGCCAGCAGCTTCGGGGGGTACCAAGAGACCCAGTACTTC. Full variable domain (missing parts from reference TRBV7-9 and TRBJ2-5): DTGVSQNPRHKITKRGQNVTFRCDPISEHNRLYWYRQTLGQGPEFLTYFQNEAQLEKSRLLSDRFSAERPKGSFSTLEIQRTEQGDSAMYLCASSFGGYQETQYFGPGTRLLVL.

J is TRBJ2-6 and V is TRBV9, with TRBD2 as a possible D gene (6 bases). V was clipped by 3 bases and J by 2 bases, with 18 bases between them. The V gene's germline CDR1 is SGDLS and CDR2 YYNGEE. This CDR3 contains 18 residues. CDR3 sequence (DNA): TGTGCCAGCAGCGCTACCCCGGTGGGAGGAACTGGGGCCAACGTCCTGACTTTC. This sequence encodes CASSATPVGGTGANVLTF.

The V gene is TRBV4-2, the J gene TRBJ2-7; 12 bases line up with TRBD2. The V segment lost 5 bases and the J segment 5 bases; nucleotides outside the gene matches: 7. The V gene's germline CDR1 is LGHNA and CDR2 YNFKEQ. The CDR3 has 15 residues. CDR3: CASSLKLAGGDEQYF. The CDR3 coding sequence is TGTGCCAGCAGCTTGAAACTAGCGGGGGGTGACGAGCAGTACTTC.

The gene calls are TRBV5-6 and TRBJ1-2; D unresolved. Trimming pared 6 bases from V and 7 bases from J, leaving 16 bases between. Germline V gene lookup returns CDR1 SGHDT and CDR2 YYEEEE. The CDR3 covers 13 residues. The CDR3 DNA is TGTGCCAGCAACAATAGGTTCCGGGGTGGCTACACCTTC. Encoded protein: CASNNRFRGGYTF.

This clone has a handful of counts. The rearrangement joins TRBV6-6 to TRBJ2-5; D ambiguous. Trimming stripped 4 bases from V and 2 bases from J, with 8 bases between. Germline loops: CDR1 MNHNY, CDR2 SVGAGI (reference sequence). The CDR3 runs to 13 residues. CDR3 loop: CASSSELQETQYF. The DNA for the CDR3 is TGTGCCAGCAGTTCGGAACTACAAGAGACCCAGTACTTC.